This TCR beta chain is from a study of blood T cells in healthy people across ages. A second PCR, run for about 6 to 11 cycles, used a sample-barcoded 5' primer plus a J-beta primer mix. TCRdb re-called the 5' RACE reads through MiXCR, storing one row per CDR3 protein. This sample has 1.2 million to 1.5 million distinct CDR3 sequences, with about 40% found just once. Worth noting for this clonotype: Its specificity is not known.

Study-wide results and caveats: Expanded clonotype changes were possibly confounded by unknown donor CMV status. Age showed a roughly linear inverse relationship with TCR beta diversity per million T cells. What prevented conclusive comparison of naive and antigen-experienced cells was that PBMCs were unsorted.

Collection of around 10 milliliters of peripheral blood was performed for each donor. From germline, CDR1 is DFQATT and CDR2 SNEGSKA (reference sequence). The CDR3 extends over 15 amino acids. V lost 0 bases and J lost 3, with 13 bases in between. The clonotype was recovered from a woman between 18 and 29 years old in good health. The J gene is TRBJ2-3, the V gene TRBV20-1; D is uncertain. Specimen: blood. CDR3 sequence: CSARDSRIGTDTQYF. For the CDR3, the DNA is TGCAGTGCTAGAGATAGCAGGATCGGGACAGATACGCAGTATTTT.